This T cell receptor (beta chain) came from a study of shared clonotypes between healthy human individuals. Broader study findings: Lower generation probabilities were found for non-shared clonotypes than for those shared by all four donors. Represented genetic and exposure-history diversity was restricted by having few donors.

Regarding this clone: Its specificity is unknown.

In germline, CDR1 is SGHDT, CDR2 YYEEEE. Trimming pared 1 base from V and 0 bases from J, leaving 5 bases between. CDR3 length equals 15 residues. Genomic DNA (from each subset) was split evenly across several immunoSEQ plates. The repertoire was sequenced with immunoSEQ multiplex PCR; TCRdb's copy has only in-frame clones and lacks some. The profile shows under 600,000 clones, 95% to 98% of them singletons. Only CD45RO-negative cells positively selected for CCR7 counted as naive CD8 cells, so terminally differentiated effector memory CD45RA+ cells were excluded. The specimen was naive CD8+ T cells sorted from blood. The receptor's source is a man aged 30 to 39 in good health. J is TRBJ2-6 and V is TRBV5-6; D gene unclear. The CDR3 spells CASSLISSGANVLTF. As DNA, the CDR3 is TGTGCCAGCAGCTTGATCAGCTCTGGGGCCAACGTCCTGACTTTC.